This record concerns one T cell receptor beta chain sequence. This entry comes from a study of blood T cell repertoires in COVID-19. Study at large: Samples came from the United States, Italy and Spain, spanning acute and convalescent COVID-19.

This table comes from immunoSEQ multiplex PCR, and its TCRdb copy is limited to in-frame clones, with some not included. The sample has around 250,000 clones; approximately 85% are singletons. V was shortened by 6 bases and J by 6 bases, with 19 bases between the two germline ends. The CDR3 is made up of 15 amino acids. Germline CDR1 is MNHEY and CDR2 is SVGAGI. Sequencing input: PBMCs or T cells enriched from blood (not recorded which). This rearrangement joins TRBV6-5 to TRBJ2-3; D is perhaps TRBD1 (5 bases). The receptor's source is a woman in her fifties or sixties who had recovered from COVID-19. The CDR3 nucleotides read TGTGCCAGCAGCCCCCAGGCAGGGAAGCAGGATACGCAGTATTTT. This codes for CASSPQAGKQDTQYF.